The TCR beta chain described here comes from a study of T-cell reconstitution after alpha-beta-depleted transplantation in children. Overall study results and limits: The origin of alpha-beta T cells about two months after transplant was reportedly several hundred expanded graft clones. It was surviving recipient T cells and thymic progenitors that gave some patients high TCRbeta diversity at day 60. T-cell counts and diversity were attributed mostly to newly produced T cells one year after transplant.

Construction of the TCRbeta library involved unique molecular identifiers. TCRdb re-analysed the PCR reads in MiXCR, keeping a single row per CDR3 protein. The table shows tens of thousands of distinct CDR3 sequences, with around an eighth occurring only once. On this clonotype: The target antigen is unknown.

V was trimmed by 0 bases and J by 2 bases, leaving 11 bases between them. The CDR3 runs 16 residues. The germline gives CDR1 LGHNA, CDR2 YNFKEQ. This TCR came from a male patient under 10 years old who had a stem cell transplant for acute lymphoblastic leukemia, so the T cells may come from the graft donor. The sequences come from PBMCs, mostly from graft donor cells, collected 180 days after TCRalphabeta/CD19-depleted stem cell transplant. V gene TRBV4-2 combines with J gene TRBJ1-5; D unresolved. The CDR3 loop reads CASSQDPHSGNQPQHF. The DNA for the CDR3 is TGTGCCAGCAGCCAAGATCCCCACAGCGGCAATCAGCCCCAGCATTTT.